These T cell receptor beta chains were read from a single sample in a study of blood T cell repertoires in COVID-19. TCRdb's copy holds only in-frame clones and misses some; the assay was immunoSEQ multiplex PCR. The sample consists of under 150,000 clones, roughly four fifths of them appearing once. The sequenced material came from peripheral blood. These receptor sequences come from a woman between 45 and 65 years old with active or convalescent COVID-19. Both conserved end residues are part of each CDR3. The D gene is left open where the match is weak. Clone size appears in some rows only: once, few, many, or a class for an expanded clone.

j_call clone_size v_call d_call cdr3_aa cdr3_nt
TRBJ1-2 . TRBV11-1 TRBD1 CASRHPRTGANYGYTF TGTGCCAGCAGACATCCTCGGACAGGGGCGAACTATGGCTACACCTTC
TRBJ1-4 . TRBV19 . CASTQPGRAEKLFF TGTGCCAGTACCCAACCGGGGAGGGCTGAAAAACTGTTTTTT
TRBJ1-2 . TRBV11-1 . CASSQGRYTF TGTGCCAGCAGCCAGGGTCGCTACACCTTC
TRBJ1-5 . TRBV4-1 . CASSQDLGQPQHF TGCGCCAGCAGCCAAGATTTGGGCCAGCCCCAGCATTTT
TRBJ2-5 . TRBV3-1/TRBV3-2 . CASSQDNEETQYF TGTGCCAGCAGCCAAGATAATGAAGAGACCCAGTACTTC
TRBJ2-7 . TRBV7-9 . CASNLLTSYEQYF TGTGCCAGCAACCTACTGACTAGCTACGAGCAGTACTTC
TRBJ2-5 . TRBV29-1 TRBD1 CSVDREETQYF TGCAGCGTCGACAGGGAGGAGACCCAGTACTTC
TRBJ1-4 . TRBV28 . CASSFGQGVANEKLFF TGTGCCAGCAGTTTTGGGCAGGGTGTTGCTAATGAAAAACTGTTTTTT
TRBJ2-1 . TRBV30 TRBD1 CAWSERQGRTYYNEQFF TGTGCCTGGAGTGAAAGACAGGGTCGAACCTACTACAATGAGCAGTTCTTC
TRBJ2-1 . TRBV7-8 TRBD2 CASSLDRWLAGGEQFF TGTGCCAGCAGCTTAGATCGGTGGCTAGCGGGAGGTGAGCAGTTCTTC
TRBJ2-3 . TRBV7-9 TRBD2 CASIGLAGDTQYF TGTGCCAGCATCGGACTAGCGGGGGATACGCAGTATTTT
TRBJ2-1 . TRBV30 TRBD2 CAWGPRSSGGYNEQFF TGTGCCTGGGGCCCCCGGTCTAGCGGGGGTTACAATGAGCAGTTCTTC
TRBJ2-7 few TRBV30 . CAWSKGAVYEQYF TGTGCCTGGTCCAAAGGGGCAGTCTACGAGCAGTACTTC
TRBJ1-1 . TRBV14 . CASSQDFGLMNTEAFF TGTGCCAGCAGCCAAGATTTTGGGCTAATGAACACTGAAGCTTTCTTT
TRBJ2-1 . TRBV19 TRBD2 CASSNSGGAGNEQFF TGTGCCAGTAGTAATAGCGGGGGGGCAGGAAATGAGCAGTTCTTC
TRBJ2-2 . TRBV6-5 . CASSYSGTTTGELFF TGTGCCAGCAGTTACAGTGGGACAACCACCGGGGAGCTGTTTTTT
TRBJ2-1 . TRBV29-1 TRBD1 CSVDPRQGAVNEQFF TGCAGCGTTGACCCTCGGCAGGGGGCGGTCAATGAGCAGTTCTTC
TRBJ1-2 . TRBV4-3 . CASSQESGGGGYTF TGCGCCAGCAGCCAAGAGTCCGGGGGAGGCGGCTACACCTTC
TRBJ1-1 . TRBV27 TRBD1 CASRRQGSGNTEAFF TGTGCCAGCAGGCGACAGGGATCGGGGAACACTGAAGCTTTCTTT
TRBJ1-1 . TRBV30 . CAWTPGQKNTEAFF TGTGCCTGGACGCCGGGACAAAAGAACACTGAAGCTTTCTTT
TRBJ2-3 . TRBV15 . CATSRDPTGTDTQYF TGTGCCACCAGCAGAGATCCCACAGGCACAGATACGCAGTATTTT
TRBJ1-2 . TRBV7-2 TRBD1 CASSLGGTGRSYTF TGTGCCAGCAGCTTAGGAGGGACAGGGAGAAGCTACACCTTC
TRBJ2-1 . TRBV11-3 TRBD1 CASSPSDRGHEQFF TGTGCCAGCAGTCCTTCGGACAGGGGGCATGAGCAGTTCTTC
TRBJ2-7 . TRBV6-1 TRBD2 CASSDPGGALYF TGTGCCAGCAGTGACCCCGGGGGGGCGCTGTACTTC
TRBJ1-5 . TRBV18 TRBD1 CASSPTPGQNNQPQHF TGTGCCAGCTCACCTACTCCGGGACAGAACAATCAGCCCCAGCATTTT
TRBJ2-5 . TRBV4-2 TRBD2 CASSQGIQSRLAGEETQYF TGTGCCAGCAGCCAAGGTATACAAAGCCGACTAGCGGGGGAAGAGACCCAGTACTTC
TRBJ2-2 . TRBV27 . CASRPDRRLVGELFF TGTGCCAGCCGCCCCGACAGGCGGCTGGTAGGGGAGCTGTTTTTT
TRBJ2-1 . TRBV19 . CASSKGSTSYNEQFF TGTGCCAGTAGTAAAGGTTCGACTAGCTACAATGAGCAGTTCTTC